This TCR beta chain was identified in a study of blood T cell repertoires in COVID-19 (dated by TCRdb to the early 2020s). With regard to the full study: Samples from collaborators originated in the United States, Italy and Spain and spanned both the acute and convalescent phases of COVID-19. The repertoires were released in a freely available public database meant as a resource for research on the immune response to SARS-CoV-2. Where available, HLA class I and class II types were obtained from metadata supplied by the sample provider rather than from assay-based typing. Subjects who had been exposed to COVID-19, were actively infected with it, or had recovered from it provided the deeply sampled blood TCRbeta repertoires that made up the dataset. The sample metadata nearly always contained a de-identified subject ID, COVID-19 status, age in years and sex. The material from the prospective study consisted of cDNA or gDNA derived from T cells, B-cell-depleted T cells, or PBMCs. The samples were drawn from the first 160 participants of the ongoing ImmuneRACE study and from 950 to 1,500 subjects provided by 6 global collaborators. On the study overall, not on this receptor specifically: Clinical and demographic metadata were provided uncurated, with the amount varying by source and participant.

As regards this clone: Its recognized antigen is unknown. Base qualities are not provided; no much larger clone lies one nucleotide away.

Each collaborating institution followed its own protocols to collect whole blood in K2EDTA tubes. For TCRbeta analysis, collaborators shipped samples as frozen whole blood, isolated PBMCs, or DNA extracted from either of those sample types. Sequences SGHVS (CDR1) and FQNEAQ (CDR2) are obtained from the germline V gene. The CDR3 measures 14 amino acids from cysteine to phenylalanine. The entry retains the CDR3 DNA only, 42 bases that are in frame from base 1. The V end gives up 3 bases and the J end 8 bases, leaving 8 bases in the junction not matched to a gene. TCRbeta CDR3 regions were amplified from genomic DNA by means of the immunoSEQ Assay, a bias-controlled multiplex PCR. On the authors' methods: Within the assay, amplification of reference gene primers was used to estimate how many nucleated cells each sample contained. Sequence reads were collapsed and filtered to measure the absolute abundance of every unique TCRbeta CDR3 rearrangement. For each sample, productive Simpson clonality was calculated as the square root of Simpson's diversity index over productive rearrangements. This is the immuneACCESS table as TCRdb keeps it, with only in-frame sequences that have V and J called. A part of the clones is gone; compared with another copy, unresolved V genes explain less than half, and the rest is unexplained. The V and J calls and clone size come from that table; D and trimming were worked out from the DNA. The sample contains about 83,000 clones, approximately 86% of them found a single time. About a fifth of the sample rests with the top ten.

Recombination connected TRBV7-8 to TRBJ1-2, and TRBD1 aligns with 8 junction nucleotides. The receptor was derived from an elderly woman in a cohort sampled during active or convalescent COVID-19. Sequenced: peripheral blood. The CDR3 region: CASSFDRGREGYTF. At the DNA level, the sequence is TGTGCCAGCAGCTTTGACAGGGGAAGGGAGGGCTACACCTTC.